These T cell receptor beta chains were read from a single sample in a study of cytomegalovirus exposure and HLA in healthy donors. Data came from immunoSEQ multiplex PCR; TCRdb stores just in-frame clones and leaves some out. The repertoire holds 150,000 to 200,000 clones, 77% seen once, with 3.7% in the top ten. Specimen: PBMCs. These receptors originate from a young man in good health and CMV-seropositive. Both conserved end residues are part of each CDR3. D genes are given only for firm matches. Part of the rows lack a size; the others show once, few, many or a class for expanded clones.

j_call: TRBJ1-5; v_call: TRBV5-4; d_call: TRBD1; clone_size: -; cdr3_aa: CASSLETGGPRQPQHF; cdr3_nt: TGTGCCAGCAGCTTGGAGACAGGGGGACCCAGGCAGCCCCAGCATTTT
j_call: TRBJ2-1; v_call: TRBV5-1; d_call: TRBD1; clone_size: once; cdr3_aa: CASSLGGTGNEQFF; cdr3_nt: TGCGCCAGCAGCTTGGGGGGGACAGGCAATGAGCAGTTCTTC
j_call: TRBJ1-1; v_call: TRBV18; d_call: -; clone_size: few; cdr3_aa: CASSPPGGLGDEAFF; cdr3_nt: TGTGCCAGCTCACCACCCGGGGGACTAGGGGATGAAGCTTTCTTT
j_call: TRBJ2-7; v_call: TRBV7-3; d_call: TRBD1; clone_size: -; cdr3_aa: CASSLGDRAAEQYF; cdr3_nt: TGTGCCAGCAGCTTAGGGGACAGGGCCGCCGAGCAGTACTTC
j_call: TRBJ2-7; v_call: TRBV10-1; d_call: TRBD1; clone_size: -; cdr3_aa: CASSPGQRSYEQYF; cdr3_nt: TGCGCCAGCAGCCCGGGACAGCGTTCCTACGAGCAGTACTTC
j_call: TRBJ2-7; v_call: TRBV29-1; d_call: TRBD1; clone_size: -; cdr3_aa: CSVRDRGLYEQYF; cdr3_nt: TGCAGCGTTCGGGACAGGGGACTCTACGAGCAGTACTTC
j_call: TRBJ2-7; v_call: TRBV5-1; d_call: TRBD2; clone_size: -; cdr3_aa: CASSSTAGGRYEQYF; cdr3_nt: TGCGCCAGCAGCTCGACGGCGGGGGGCAGGTACGAGCAGTACTTC
j_call: TRBJ2-7; v_call: TRBV4-1; d_call: TRBD1; clone_size: -; cdr3_aa: CASSHGTGGSYEQYF; cdr3_nt: TGCGCCAGCAGCCACGGGACAGGGGGCTCCTACGAGCAGTACTTC
j_call: TRBJ2-1; v_call: TRBV4-3; d_call: TRBD2; clone_size: -; cdr3_aa: CASSLGTSGDPYNEQFF; cdr3_nt: TGCGCCAGCAGCCTCGGGACTAGCGGGGATCCCTACAATGAGCAGTTCTTC
j_call: TRBJ2-7; v_call: TRBV7-8; d_call: TRBD2; clone_size: -; cdr3_aa: CASSLRTSGYEQYF; cdr3_nt: TGTGCCAGCAGCTTAAGGACTAGCGGATACGAGCAGTACTTC
j_call: TRBJ2-5; v_call: TRBV5-1; d_call: -; clone_size: once; cdr3_aa: CASSSSSREEIQYF; cdr3_nt: TGCGCCAGCAGCTCTAGTTCTAGAGAAGAGATCCAGTACTTC
j_call: TRBJ2-2; v_call: TRBV6-6; d_call: TRBD1; clone_size: -; cdr3_aa: CASSPQRGGAGELFF; cdr3_nt: TGTGCCAGCAGCCCTCAGCGAGGGGGCGCCGGGGAGCTGTTTTTT
j_call: TRBJ2-5; v_call: TRBV7-6; d_call: TRBD2; clone_size: -; cdr3_aa: CASSLVQASGAGETQYF; cdr3_nt: TGTGCCAGCAGCTTAGTTCAGGCTAGCGGGGCTGGGGAGACCCAGTACTTC
j_call: TRBJ1-5; v_call: TRBV11-3; d_call: TRBD1; clone_size: -; cdr3_aa: CASSSPIQTGDDQPQHF; cdr3_nt: TGTGCCAGCAGCTCCCCCATCCAGACAGGGGACGATCAGCCCCAGCATTTT
j_call: TRBJ2-7; v_call: TRBV30; d_call: TRBD2; clone_size: -; cdr3_aa: CAWSVSGGPYEQYF; cdr3_nt: TGTGCCTGGAGTGTGAGCGGGGGCCCCTACGAGCAGTACTTC
j_call: TRBJ2-5; v_call: TRBV9; d_call: TRBD1; clone_size: -; cdr3_aa: CASSVGGQGSETQYF; cdr3_nt: TGTGCCAGCAGCGTAGGGGGACAGGGATCAGAGACCCAGTACTTC
j_call: TRBJ2-5; v_call: TRBV9; d_call: -; clone_size: -; cdr3_aa: CASSVGVQRETQYF; cdr3_nt: TGTGCCAGCAGCGTAGGGGTGCAGAGGGAGACCCAGTACTTC
j_call: TRBJ2-3; v_call: TRBV4-2; d_call: TRBD2; clone_size: -; cdr3_aa: CASSQQLAGGTDTQYF; cdr3_nt: TGTGCCAGCAGCCAACAACTAGCGGGGGGAACAGATACGCAGTATTTT
j_call: TRBJ1-2; v_call: TRBV19; d_call: -; clone_size: -; cdr3_aa: CASSIETGFSNYGYTF; cdr3_nt: TGTGCCAGTAGTATCGAGACAGGATTTTCTAACTATGGCTACACCTTC
j_call: TRBJ1-6; v_call: TRBV18; d_call: TRBD1; clone_size: -; cdr3_aa: CASSHDRGGYNSPLHF; cdr3_nt: TGTGCCAGCTCACATGACAGGGGAGGTTATAATTCACCCCTCCACTTT
j_call: TRBJ2-2; v_call: TRBV30; d_call: -; clone_size: -; cdr3_aa: CAWDRDFSNTGELFF; cdr3_nt: TGTGCCTGGGACCGGGACTTTTCGAACACCGGGGAGCTGTTTTTT
j_call: TRBJ1-5; v_call: TRBV7-3; d_call: -; clone_size: -; cdr3_aa: CASSLRQSNQPQHF; cdr3_nt: TGTGCCAGCAGCTTAAGACAGAGCAATCAGCCCCAGCATTTT
j_call: TRBJ1-5; v_call: TRBV11-2; d_call: TRBD1; clone_size: -; cdr3_aa: CASSLGTGSYSNQPQHF; cdr3_nt: TGTGCCAGCAGCTTAGGGACAGGGTCTTATAGCAATCAGCCCCAGCATTTT
j_call: TRBJ2-3; v_call: TRBV19; d_call: TRBD2; clone_size: -; cdr3_aa: CASSMTGGGRTDTQYF; cdr3_nt: TGTGCCAGTAGTATGACGGGCGGGGGGCGCACAGATACGCAGTATTTT
j_call: TRBJ2-7; v_call: TRBV6-1; d_call: TRBD1; clone_size: -; cdr3_aa: CASSEAWDRGREQYF; cdr3_nt: TGTGCCAGCAGTGAAGCTTGGGACAGGGGGCGCGAGCAGTACTTC
j_call: TRBJ2-3; v_call: TRBV11-2; d_call: TRBD2; clone_size: -; cdr3_aa: CASSNGLAGGADTQYF; cdr3_nt: TGTGCCAGCAGCAATGGACTAGCGGGGGGGGCAGATACGCAGTATTTT
j_call: TRBJ2-5; v_call: TRBV29-1; d_call: TRBD1; clone_size: -; cdr3_aa: CSVSQGQETQYF; cdr3_nt: TGCAGCGTTTCACAGGGGCAAGAGACCCAGTACTTC
j_call: TRBJ1-5; v_call: TRBV19; d_call: -; clone_size: -; cdr3_aa: CASSIEGPGAHQPQHF; cdr3_nt: TGTGCCAGTAGTATAGAGGGACCAGGGGCGCATCAGCCCCAGCATTTT
j_call: TRBJ1-1; v_call: TRBV27; d_call: TRBD1; clone_size: -; cdr3_aa: CASSSRTGENTEAFF; cdr3_nt: TGTGCCAGCAGTTCAAGGACAGGGGAGAACACTGAAGCTTTCTTT
j_call: TRBJ2-5; v_call: TRBV5-1; d_call: TRBD2; clone_size: -; cdr3_aa: CASSPSGGAGTETQYF; cdr3_nt: TGCGCCAGCAGCCCCAGCGGGGGGGCCGGGACGGAGACCCAGTACTTC
j_call: TRBJ1-4; v_call: TRBV5-1; d_call: TRBD1; clone_size: -; cdr3_aa: CASSLAGTAEKLFF; cdr3_nt: TGCGCCAGCAGCTTGGCCGGGACAGCGGAAAAACTGTTTTTT
j_call: TRBJ1-2; v_call: TRBV4-2; d_call: -; clone_size: -; cdr3_aa: CASSQDTGVGYGYTF; cdr3_nt: TGTGCCAGCAGCCAAGATACGGGGGTGGGCTATGGCTACACCTTC
j_call: TRBJ1-6; v_call: TRBV21-1; d_call: -; clone_size: -; cdr3_aa: CASSLRDRASPLHF; cdr3_nt: TGTGCCAGCAGCCTCCGGGACAGGGCCTCACCCCTCCACTTT
j_call: TRBJ2-7; v_call: TRBV13; d_call: -; clone_size: once; cdr3_aa: CASSHGSSYEQYF; cdr3_nt: TGTGCCAGCAGCCACGGGTCTTCCTACGAGCAGTACTTC
j_call: TRBJ2-7; v_call: TRBV29-1; d_call: -; clone_size: -; cdr3_aa: CSGAGENYEQYF; cdr3_nt: TGCAGCGGGGCCGGGGAGAACTACGAGCAGTACTTC
j_call: TRBJ2-5; v_call: TRBV6-5; d_call: TRBD1; clone_size: few; cdr3_aa: CASSLQGGETQYF; cdr3_nt: TGTGCCAGCAGTTTACAGGGGGGAGAGACCCAGTACTTC
j_call: TRBJ2-3; v_call: TRBV2; d_call: TRBD2; clone_size: -; cdr3_aa: CASSDRVAGTDTQYF; cdr3_nt: TGTGCCAGCAGTGATCGGGTAGCGGGGACAGATACGCAGTATTTT
j_call: TRBJ1-2; v_call: TRBV10-3; d_call: -; clone_size: few; cdr3_aa: CAIRFAENGYTF; cdr3_nt: TGTGCCATCAGATTTGCGGAGAATGGCTACACCTTC
j_call: TRBJ2-1; v_call: TRBV7-2; d_call: TRBD2; clone_size: -; cdr3_aa: CASSTPGLVMNEQFF; cdr3_nt: TGTGCCAGCAGCACCCCCGGACTAGTCATGAATGAGCAGTTCTTC
j_call: TRBJ2-2; v_call: TRBV7-9; d_call: TRBD1; clone_size: -; cdr3_aa: CASSTGAANTGELFF; cdr3_nt: TGTGCCAGCAGTACAGGGGCCGCGAACACCGGGGAGCTGTTTTTT
j_call: TRBJ2-5; v_call: TRBV4-1; d_call: TRBD2; clone_size: -; cdr3_aa: CASSQAASGVETQYF; cdr3_nt: TGCGCCAGCAGCCAAGCTGCTAGCGGGGTGGAGACCCAGTACTTC
j_call: TRBJ1-5; v_call: TRBV5-6; d_call: -; clone_size: -; cdr3_aa: CASSAQARGKPQHF; cdr3_nt: TGTGCCAGCAGCGCCCAGGCACGGGGGAAGCCCCAGCATTTT
j_call: TRBJ2-5; v_call: TRBV5-5; d_call: -; clone_size: -; cdr3_aa: CASSLAVQETQYF; cdr3_nt: TGTGCCAGCAGCTTGGCCGTCCAAGAGACCCAGTACTTC
j_call: TRBJ2-3; v_call: TRBV9; d_call: -; clone_size: once; cdr3_aa: CASSVDSSGATDTQYF; cdr3_nt: TGTGCCAGCAGCGTAGATTCGTCAGGGGCCACAGATACGCAGTATTTT
j_call: TRBJ1-3; v_call: TRBV6-1; d_call: TRBD1; clone_size: once; cdr3_aa: CASSWDRSSGNTIYF; cdr3_nt: TGTGCCAGCAGCTGGGACAGGTCCTCTGGAAACACCATATATTTT
j_call: TRBJ2-2; v_call: TRBV10-1; d_call: -; clone_size: -; cdr3_aa: CASSGGGTGELFF; cdr3_nt: TGCGCCAGCAGTGGCGGTGGTACCGGGGAGCTGTTTTTT
j_call: TRBJ1-2; v_call: TRBV20-1; d_call: -; clone_size: few; cdr3_aa: CSVAGNYGYTF; cdr3_nt: TGCAGTGTGGCAGGGAACTATGGCTACACCTTC
j_call: TRBJ2-3; v_call: TRBV5-1; d_call: TRBD2; clone_size: -; cdr3_aa: CASSSGTSGGTDTQYF; cdr3_nt: TGCGCCAGCAGCTCGGGGACTAGCGGGGGCACAGATACGCAGTATTTT
j_call: TRBJ2-5; v_call: TRBV11-2; d_call: TRBD1; clone_size: -; cdr3_aa: CASSLDRGRETQYF; cdr3_nt: TGTGCCAGCAGCTTAGACAGGGGGCGAGAGACCCAGTACTTC
j_call: TRBJ2-7; v_call: TRBV4-1; d_call: TRBD1; clone_size: -; cdr3_aa: CASAETGGYEQYF; cdr3_nt: TGCGCCAGCGCCGAGACAGGGGGCTACGAGCAGTACTTC
j_call: TRBJ2-1; v_call: TRBV28; d_call: TRBD2; clone_size: -; cdr3_aa: CASSQPPGTKQFF; cdr3_nt: TGTGCCAGCAGTCAACCTCCCGGGACTAAGCAGTTCTTC